The 4 T cell receptor beta chains listed next were all sequenced from one sample in a study of shared clonotypes between healthy human individuals (dated by TCRdb to the early 2020s). Preparation of the library involved the immunoSEQ multiplex PCR assay. TCRdb limited this immuneACCESS table to in-frame rearrangements with V and J called. A share of clones is missing; checked studies link under half to unresolved V genes, and the rest is unexplained. The sample contains around 200,000 clones, roughly 70% of them found a single time. Of the sample, less than 11% is held by the ten largest clones. Sequencing was done on a sample of memory CD4+ T cells sorted from blood. According to the study, the label for this sample's cell subset or site signals: CD45RA-negative fraction. The source is a man aged 30 to 45 in good health.

With respect to this clone: Other DNA sequences within the sample encode an identical CDR3. CDR3 in amino acids: CASSDSTGGADTQYF. The CDR3 DNA follows: TGTGCCAGCAGTGACTCTACAGGGGGCGCAGATACGCAGTATTTT. The chain links TRBV6-4 to TRBJ2-3; 9 bases are shared with TRBD1. V lost 0 bases, J lost 4 bases, and 2 bases stayed unmatched. The germline V gene encodes CDR1 MRHNA and CDR2 SNTAGT. The CDR3 runs 15 residues.

V gene TRBV25-1 combines with J gene TRBJ1-4; TRBD1 is a possible D gene (6 bases). Trimming pared 0 bases from V and 7 bases from J, leaving 9 bases between. The CDR3 consists of 14 residues. From germline, CDR1 is MGHDK and CDR2 SYGVNS. The CDR3 loop is CASSEYGGSEKLFF. The CDR3 DNA follows: TGTGCCAGCAGTGAATATGGGGGCAGTGAAAAACTGTTTTTT.

The chain couples TRBV28 to TRBJ1-5, with D unresolved. This CDR3 region has 13 residues. V was cut by 8 bases and J by 5 bases, with 13 bases left in between. Germline CDR1 reads MDHEN; CDR2 reads SYDVKM. In nucleotides, the CDR3 is TGTGCCAGCGCAGTTGGGCGATATCAGCCCCAGCATTTT. As protein: CASAVGRYQPQHF. Together with reference TRBV28 and TRBJ1-5, the CDR3 gives the full variable domain: DVKVTQSSRYLVKRTGEKVFLECVQDMDHENMFWYRQDPGLGLRLIYFSYDVKMKEKGDIPEGYSVSREKKERFSLILESASTNQTSMYLCASAVGRYQPQHFGDGTRLSIL.

The rearrangement uses TRBV6-1 and TRBJ1-1; D gene unclear. The CDR3 has 13 residues. Deletions cut 8 bases from V and 4 bases from J, with 14 bases between. Germline-derived CDR1 and CDR2 are MNHNS and SASEGT. CDR3 amino acids: CASGRLVSTEAFF. CDR3 coding DNA: TGTGCCAGCGGACGGTTGGTGTCCACTGAAGCTTTCTTT.